This T cell receptor (beta chain) was retrieved from a study of cytomegalovirus exposure and HLA in healthy donors. The study's findings and limits: Earlier analysis looked at TCR beta V segments, and most were productive about 87% or about 30% of the time. Common viral pathogens seemed to be connected with several of the most significant clusters, according to a later analysis. For most TCR sequences rarity was the rule, although some public TCRs occurred in many donors.

A single count supports this clone. Its antigen is still unknown. In the PCR, 60 Vbeta and 13 Jbeta primers were used. Clones were read by immunoSEQ multiplex PCR, and TCRdb kept only the in-frame ones, dropping some. In the table there are roughly 180,000 clones, around 80% of which are singletons. The CDR3 consists of 14 residues. The germline gives CDR1 MNHEY, CDR2 SMNVEV (reference sequence). Deletions cut 7 bases from V and 10 bases from J, with 22 bases between. The gene calls are TRBV27 and TRBJ1-2; TRBD1 is a possible D gene (6 bases). Sequencing used PBMCs. This sequence was found in a female donor in good health and CMV-seronegative. The CDR3 bases are TGTGCCAGCACGAGGGGGGGATCGCCCTGGGTCTACACCTTC. Its protein product is CASTRGGSPWVYTF.